This entry features one TCR beta chain sequence. Its antigen is still unknown. Base quality data are lacking; no much larger clone is found one base away. Other DNA sequences in this specimen translate into the identical CDR3. This entry is derived from a study of shared clonotypes between healthy human individuals (TCRdb year 2020). Some background on the complete study: The cohort included three men and two women between 18 and 49 years of age. For each donor, CD4 naive and CD4 memory were each run on three plates, CD8 naive on two plates, and CD8 memory on one plate. Libraries were prepared and TCR repertoires were sequenced by different laboratories using diverse techniques, in order to increase sequencing depth and limit assay-specific biases. Each donor's leukapheresis produced roughly between roughly 0.85 and 9.5 billion PBMCs. The study deeply sequenced blood TCR repertoires of several healthy adults to estimate repertoire size and the extent of clonotype sharing between individuals. The paper's findings and limits, for the study overall: Compared with non-shared clonotypes, clonotypes shared by all four sorted-subset donors had higher generation probabilities. Pairwise subsampling led to the expectation that sequencing depth would affect the degree of clonotype sharing among donors. Rarefaction of sorted-subset datasets indicated incomplete sequencing despite the large sequencing depth. Sampling was restricted to blood, and TCR repertoires in tissue are likely to differ from TCR repertoires in blood. Sharing across a handful of donors was observed for approximately 4.6% of naive CD4, around 3.5% of naive CD8, roughly 2.4% of memory CD4, and approximately 0.41% of memory CD8 clonotypes. Naive subsets generally had larger estimated clonotype richness than memory subsets. Because the study included only a small number of donors, the genetic and exposure-history diversity represented was limited.

Cut back by 4 bases and 2 bases, the V and J ends lie 8 bases apart. From the cysteine up to the phenylalanine, the CDR3 has a length of 13 residues. The kept DNA is CDR3 alone, 39 bases in frame from the first base. Via the germline V gene, CDR1 is MNHNS and CDR2 SASEGT. Using the deep immunoSEQ assay, multiplex PCR amplified TCR CDR3 regions from genomic DNA. For each cell subset, the extracted genomic DNA was distributed evenly across all wells of several immunoSEQ 96-well plates, and each plate served as one replicate. For sorted subsets, about 200 ng genomic DNA, equal to about 30,000 T cell genomes, was loaded into each replicate PCR. The purified libraries were quantified using a Qubit 3.0 fluorometer, sized with a Bioanalyzer 2100, and then quantified again using the KAPA Library Quantification kit. Each immunoSEQ 96-well plate was sequenced on its own single-read 150-cycle Illumina NextSeq 550 flow cell. Processing in the source paper ran as follows. Because only junctional sequences without quality scores were contained in the immunoSEQ output, filtering matching that applied to full-length reads could not be performed. Sequences were annotated with PyIR, a Python wrapper for IgBLAST v1.9, and V/J genes and CDR3 were assigned using IMGT germline references. Any read was removed if the V/J assignment was weak (E-value above 1e-6), the CDR3 was missing, or the read contained stop codons, out-of-frame junctions, or ambiguous translated residues. V3J clonotypes were defined by identical inferred V gene, J gene, and CDR3 amino acid sequence. The percentage overlap between two repertoires was calculated by dividing the number of shared unique clonotypes by the size of the smaller repertoire. RTK rarefaction, the Chao1 estimator, and Recon v2.1 estimates of unobserved clonotypes were used to assess repertoire richness. For all TCRbeta clonotypes obtained by the gDNA method from several donors, generation probabilities were computed with OLGA. TCRdb carries this immuneACCESS record with in-frame sequences only. Its versions omit some clonotypes, under half of them owing to an unresolved V gene in the studies checked, with the rest unexplained. V, J and clone size are those of that table, while D and trimming were read from the DNA. This sample is represented by millions of clones; 80% to 95% of them were singletons. Roughly 0.36% of the sample goes to the ten largest clones.

The donors were healthy, HIV-negative adults who had no recently reported acute infections or vaccinations. All donors were Caucasian adults living in Nashville, Tennessee, USA. CD4+ T cells were enriched by magnetic negative selection, after which naive cells were positively selected on CD45RA and the negative fraction was taken as the memory subset. Blood was obtained by leukapheresis, after which PBMCs were separated by Ficoll-Histopaque density gradient centrifugation and cryopreserved in liquid nitrogen vapor phase. Analytical flow cytometry was used to check the purity and quantity of every magnetically sorted T cell population. From each sorted fraction, genomic DNA was isolated and quantified by UV absorbance on a Nanodrop 2000c.

The specimen sequenced was naive CD4+ T cells from PBMCs. What this sample's cell subset or site label stands for: CD45RA+ positively selected. The sequence came from a man aged 18 to 30 in good health. Some clones in this sample may be carry-over from other donors' samples. This receptor chain uses TRBV6-1 and TRBJ1-2, and perhaps TRBD1 as D gene, on 6 matching bases. The DNA sequence is TGTGCCAGCAGTGTGGACAGAAACTATGGCTACACCTTC. Its protein is CASSVDRNYGYTF.